This TCR beta chain was captured by sequencing in a study of cytotoxic CD8 clonotypes in ibrutinib-treated CLL. Data came from immunoSEQ multiplex PCR; TCRdb stores just in-frame clones and leaves some out. The table has around 130,000 clones, roughly 84% seen once; the top ten hold roughly 3.1%. This CDR3 spans 15 amino acids. Germline V gives CDR1 LNHDA, CDR2 SQIVND (reference sequence). Trimming removed 1 base from V and 8 bases from J, with 15 bases in between. Concerning this clone: What it recognizes is unknown.

Overall study findings and caveats: At ibrutinib response, clonality increased, and at progression it declined back toward baseline. Public clonotypes proved infrequent, and on treatment they shrank or remained steady. Sampling schedules were unmatched across sustained-remission and progressing patients. Measured clonality at baseline was greater than in age-matched healthy donors and tracked with circulating CD8+ T-cell counts.

This TCR was sampled from a human donor with chronic lymphocytic leukemia. The chain is built from TRBV19 and TRBJ2-1; a weak D match, TRBD1 (7 bases). The input for sequencing was PBMCs, taken after 24 months of ibrutinib treatment. CDR3 coding DNA: TGTGCCAGTAGTATAGGGAGGGGGCTTGTGGATGAGCAGTTCTTC. Amino acid sequence: CASSIGRGLVDEQFF.